These 32 T cell receptor beta chains share one sample of origin, sequenced in a study of blood T cell repertoires in COVID-19 (dated by TCRdb to 2018 to 2020). Library preparation was by the immunoSEQ multiplex PCR assay. TCRdb took this table from immuneACCESS and kept in-frame rearrangements with V and J called. Such tables lack part of the clones; where checked against another copy, unresolved V genes explain under half of the gap, and the rest is unexplained. The sample table records hundreds of thousands of clones; roughly 90% of these occur just once. About 0.93% of the sample is held by the ten biggest clonotypes. The sample taken for sequencing was PBMCs or T cells enriched from blood (not recorded which). These TCRs come from a woman in her twenties or thirties who had recovered from COVID-19.

The J gene is TRBJ2-3, the V gene TRBV5-5; 9 bases line up with TRBD2. CDR3 size: 16 residues. V gave up 0 bases and J gave up 9 bases; unmatched junction bases: 11. The germline V gene has CDR1 SGHKS and CDR2 YYEKEE (reference sequence). The CDR3 loop reads CASSLEAGGTLRTQYF. As DNA, the CDR3 is TGTGCCAGCAGCTTGGAAGCGGGGGGCACTTTGAGGACGCAGTATTTT. Looking up the rest from reference TRBV5-5 and TRBJ2-3 gives the full variable domain: DAGVTQSPTHLIKTRGQQVTLRCSPISGHKSVSWYQQVLGQGPQFIFQYYEKEERGRGNFPDRFSARQFPNYSSELNVNALLLGDSALYLCASSLEAGGTLRTQYFGPGTRLTVL.

This CDR3 is CASSIGTSPDTQYF. CDR3 DNA sequence: TGTGCCAGTAGTATAGGGACTAGCCCAGATACGCAGTATTTT. The chain combines TRBV19 with TRBJ2-3, with 8 bases identical to TRBD2. The germline gives CDR1 LNHDA, CDR2 SQIVND (reference sequence). The CDR3 loop spans 14 amino acids. J gave up 4 bases and V 1 base, and 1 base lay outside the gene matches.

The CDR3, as DNA: TGTGCCAGCAGTGACGAGGGAACAGAGACCCAGTACTTC. It translates to CASSDEGTETQYF. This sequence joins TRBV6-1 and TRBJ2-5; TRBD2 is a possible D gene (5 bases). Germline assignment: CDR1 MNHNS and CDR2 SASEGT. V lost 3 bases, J lost 4 bases, and 9 bases lay in between. The CDR3 loop spans 13 amino acids.

The CDR3 sequence is CASSQQGVDYGYTF. DNA of the CDR3: TGTGCCAGCAGCCAACAGGGGGTTGATTATGGCTACACCTTC. This chain links TRBV14 with TRBJ1-2; 7 positions agree with TRBD1. V lost 2 bases to trimming and J lost 5 bases; unmatched junction nucleotides: 5. The CDR3 is made up of 14 amino acids. Germline CDR1 reads SGHDN; CDR2 reads FVKESK. The whole variable domain, remainder taken from reference TRBV14 and TRBJ1-2, is EAGVTQFPSHSVIEKGQTVTLRCDPISGHDNLYWYRRVMGKEIKFLLHFVKESKQDESGMPNNRFLAERTGGTYSTLKVQPAELEDSGVYFCASSQQGVDYGYTFGSGTRLTVV.

The V and J genes are TRBV5-5 and TRBJ2-7; D is perhaps TRBD2 (6 bases). The germline V gene has CDR1 SGHKS and CDR2 YYEKEE (reference sequence). V was trimmed by 0 bases and J by 4 bases, leaving 8 bases between them. The CDR3 has 13 amino acids. The CDR3 loop reads CASSLVEGYEQYF. The CDR3 DNA is TGTGCCAGCAGCTTGGTGGAGGGGTACGAGCAGTACTTC.

The rearrangement uses TRBV9 and TRBJ2-3; 8 nucleotides match TRBD1. The trim removed 4 bases at V and 4 bases at J, leaving 8 bases unmatched. The CDR3 runs 15 residues. CDR1 is SGDLS, CDR2 YYNGEE, per germline. CDR3 sequence: CASSYGQGQADTQYF. The CDR3 nucleotides are TGTGCCAGCAGCTACGGACAGGGACAGGCAGATACGCAGTATTTT.

The chain employs TRBV18 and TRBJ2-1; 9 nucleotides line up with TRBD1. The CDR3 has 15 residues. Losses at the gene ends were 3 bases for V and 7 bases for J; bases not matched to a gene: 7. Germline V gives CDR1 KGHSH, CDR2 LQKENI. The CDR3 DNA is TGTGCCAGCTCACCTTCCGGGACAGGGAAAAATGAGCAGTTCTTC. Encoded protein: CASSPSGTGKNEQFF.

This sequence joins TRBV2 and TRBJ1-1, with 7 bases fitting TRBD1. The ends lost 3 bases at V and 2 bases at J; junction bases unmatched: 6. Germline CDR1 is SNHLY and CDR2 is FYNNEI. The CDR3 covers 15 residues. CDR3 nucleotides: TGTGCCAGCAGTGACCCCGGGACAGTAAACACTGAAGCTTTCTTT. Translation: CASSDPGTVNTEAFF.

This sequence joins TRBV2 and TRBJ1-4; 11 bases are shared with TRBD1. In germline, CDR1 is SNHLY, CDR2 FYNNEI. Trimming removed 5 bases from V and 8 bases from J; junction bases left unmatched: 4. The CDR3 is 14 residues long. The CDR3 is CASSSDRGPEKLFF. The CDR3, as DNA: TGTGCCAGCAGTTCGGACAGGGGGCCCGAAAAACTGTTTTTT.

The V gene is TRBV27, the J gene TRBJ1-1; TRBD1 is a possible D gene (6 bases). Between the trimmed V and J ends, which lost 5 bases and 3 bases, there was a span of 13 bases. The germline V gene encodes CDR1 MNHEY and CDR2 SMNVEV (reference sequence). This CDR3 is 14 amino acids long. CDR3 protein: CASSIQGWDTEAFF. The CDR3 DNA sequence: TGTGCCAGCAGTATACAGGGTTGGGACACTGAAGCTTTCTTT.

CDR3 sequence: CASSKGQVSYEQYF. CDR3 bases: TGTGCCAGCAGCAAGGGACAGGTCTCCTACGAGCAGTACTTC. V and J are TRBV2 and TRBJ2-7, with 8 bases lining up with TRBD1. Losses at the gene ends were 6 bases for V and 0 bases for J; bases not matched to a gene: 4. Germline CDR1 reads SNHLY; CDR2 reads FYNNEI. The CDR3 is 14 residues long. The variable domain in full, completed from reference TRBV2 and TRBJ2-7, reads EPEVTQTPSHQVTQMGQEVILRCVPISNHLYFYWYRQILGQKVEFLVSFYNNEISEKSEIFDDQFSVERPDGSNFTLKIRSTKLEDSAMYFCASSKGQVSYEQYFGPGTRLTVT.

V usage is TRBV24-1 and J usage is TRBJ2-6, with TRBD1 matching 7 bases. After removal of 1 base from V and 0 bases from J, the junction contained 8 bases not matched to a gene. The V gene's germline CDR1 is KGHDR and CDR2 SFDVKD. The CDR3 is made up of 19 amino acids. CDR3 DNA sequence: TGTGCCACCAGTGATTTACCGGGACAGTCCCCCTCTGGGGCCAACGTCCTGACTTTC. Translated, it gives CATSDLPGQSPSGANVLTF.

CDR3 nucleotide sequence: TGTGCCATCAGTGAGCTCGGAGGGAGCAATTCACCCCTCCACTTT. Translation gives CAISELGGSNSPLHF. The V and J genes are TRBV10-3 and TRBJ1-6; no clear D gene. Trimming shortened V by 2 bases and J by 7 bases, and 12 bases separated the two germline ends. Germline values: CDR1 ENHRY, CDR2 SYGVKD. CDR3 length: 15 residues.

V is TRBV7-6 and J is TRBJ1-3; D gene unclear. V was clipped by 5 bases and J by 2 bases, with 10 bases between them. This CDR3 region has 14 residues. Germline lookup yields CDR1 SGHVS and CDR2 FNYEAQ. Written as DNA, the CDR3 is TGTGCCAGCAGCCCCCGACAACCTGGAAACACCATATATTTT. Protein product: CASSPRQPGNTIYF.

In DNA form, the CDR3 reads TGTGCCAGCAGCCAACCTACACTAGATGTAACAGATACGCAGTATTTT. Protein product: CASSQPTLDVTDTQYF. The chain carries TRBV3-1 (or the pseudogene TRBV3-2) and TRBJ2-3; D is perhaps TRBD2 (5 bases). The germline V gene has CDR1 LGHDT and CDR2 YNNKEL (reference sequence). This CDR3 has 16 residues. Trimming left V 2 bases short and J 3 bases short, with 15 bases between.

This chain uses TRBV7-9 with TRBJ2-2; TRBD1 might be the D (6 bases). CDR1 SEHNR and CDR2 FQNEAQ come from the germline V gene (reference sequence). The CDR3 is 14 amino acids. V was trimmed by 5 bases and J by 5 bases, leaving 12 bases between them. As DNA, the CDR3 is TGTGCCAGCAGCGCCCAGGGGAATACCGGGGAGCTGTTTTTT. Protein: CASSAQGNTGELFF.

The rearrangement joins TRBV10-1 to TRBJ1-1, with D unresolved. Trimming took 2 bases from V and 5 from J, leaving 18 bases between them. The CDR3 covers 16 residues. Germline V gene lookup returns CDR1 WNHNN and CDR2 SYGVQD (reference sequence). CDR3 coding DNA: TGCGCCAGCAGTGAGGGTGGGCCGGGTGAGGGAACTGAAGCTTTCTTT. It is translated as CASSEGGPGEGTEAFF.

The table lists this clone with a count of one. The rearrangement uses TRBV13 and TRBJ2-3, with 8 bases that match TRBD2. The germline CDR1 and CDR2 sequences are PRHDT and FYEKMQ (reference sequence). The CDR3 loop spans 18 amino acids. V lost 0 bases and J lost 1; bases outside the gene matches: 9. CDR3 bases: TGTGCCAGCAGCTTAGGCCTTGGCGGGGGGCCTGGCACAGATACGCAGTATTTT. It encodes CASSLGLGGGPGTDTQYF.

The chain is built from TRBV2 and TRBJ2-3, with 10 bases lining up with TRBD2. There are 15 residues in the CDR3. CDR1 is SNHLY, CDR2 FYNNEI, per germline. V lost 3 bases and J lost 5; bases outside the gene matches: 5. The CDR3 region is CASSDKRGGVDTQYF. The CDR3 bases are TGTGCCAGCAGTGATAAGCGGGGGGGCGTAGATACGCAGTATTTT.

V is TRBV9 and J is TRBJ2-5; 7 bases fit TRBD2. Trimming cost V 0 bases and J 5 bases; bases outside gene matches: 10. The CDR3 totals 16 residues. Per the germline V gene, CDR1 is SGDLS and CDR2 is YYNGEE. The CDR3 region has the DNA TGTGCCAGCAGCGTAGGGTCAGCGGGGAGTGGGGAGACCCAGTACTTC. Translation: CASSVGSAGSGETQYF.

This chain uses TRBV27 with TRBJ1-2; 7 bases agree with TRBD1. Germline CDR1 and CDR2: MNHEY and SMNVEV (reference sequence). CDR3 length: 14 amino acids. The junction had 8 bases not matched to a gene; V was cut back by 6 bases and J by 4 bases. The CDR3 region is CASSRTGGPYGYTF. In DNA, the CDR3 is TGTGCCAGCAGCCGGACAGGAGGACCCTATGGCTACACCTTC.

The chain employs TRBV27 and TRBJ1-1; D might be TRBD1 (5 bases). Trimming took off 5 bases at V and 9 bases at J, with 13 bases between the two ends. Germline-derived CDR1 and CDR2 are MNHEY and SMNVEV (reference sequence). The CDR3 has 12 amino acids. CDR3 DNA: TGTGCCAGCAGTCCGCTCGCAGGGCAAGCTTTCTTT. Translating it yields CASSPLAGQAFF.

The gene calls are TRBV5-5 and TRBJ2-7; 9 nucleotides match TRBD1. The CDR3 is 15 amino acids. CDR1 and CDR2 from the germline V gene are SGHKS and YYEKEE (reference sequence). V gave up 4 bases and J gave up 3 bases; unmatched junction bases: 8. The CDR3 DNA sequence: TGTGCCAGCAGCCACCCGGGACAGGGAGTCTACGAGCAGTACTTC. It is translated as CASSHPGQGVYEQYF.

Concerning this clone: Additional DNA sequences in this sample encode the identical CDR3. The V call is TRBV7-2, the J call TRBJ1-1, with D tentatively TRBD1 (6 bases). Germline loops: CDR1 SGHTA, CDR2 FQGNSA. The CDR3 is 14 amino acids. With 2 bases removed from V and 0 bases from J, the gap between germline ends came to 7 bases. CDR3 DNA: TGTGCCAGCAGCTTACAGGGGCTGAACACTGAAGCTTTCTTT. This codes for CASSLQGLNTEAFF.

The gene calls are TRBV7-8 and TRBJ1-1, with TRBD1 matching 9 bases. The V segment lost 4 bases and the J segment 0 bases; nucleotides outside the gene matches: 3. The length of the CDR3 is 15 residues. Per germline, CDR1 SGHVS and CDR2 FQNEAQ. CDR3 nucleotide sequence: TGTGCCAGCAGCTCTCGGGACAGGGTGAACACTGAAGCTTTCTTT. This codes for CASSSRDRVNTEAFF. Filled out from reference TRBV7-8 and TRBJ1-1, the complete variable domain reads GAGVSQSPRYKVAKRGQDVALRCDPISGHVSLFWYQQALGQGPEFLTYFQNEAQLDKSGLPSDRFFAERPEGSVSTLKIQRTQQEDSAVYLCASSSRDRVNTEAFFGQGTRLTVV.

V and J are TRBV2 and TRBJ2-7; 9 bases align to TRBD1. V shed 0 bases, J shed 3 bases, and the junction held 15 bases outside the gene matches. The germline V gene encodes CDR1 SNHLY and CDR2 FYNNEI. The CDR3 is made up of 19 amino acids. CDR3 in DNA: TGTGCCAGCAGTGAAGCGCTATTATCCGAGACAGGGGGTATCTACGAGCAGTACTTC. The encoded protein is CASSEALLSETGGIYEQYF.

The chain joins TRBV19 to TRBJ1-5; D may be TRBD1 (5 bases). Per germline, CDR1 LNHDA and CDR2 SQIVND (reference sequence). The length of the CDR3 is 18 residues. V was clipped by 5 bases and J by 0 bases, with 20 bases between them. As DNA, the CDR3 is TGTGCCAGTAGTTCCCATCCCTCGACAGTCTATAGCAATCAGCCCCAGCATTTT. Translating it yields CASSSHPSTVYSNQPQHF. The whole variable domain, filled in from reference TRBV19 and TRBJ1-5, reads DGGITQSPKYLFRKEGQNVTLSCEQNLNHDAMYWYRQDPGQGLRLIYYSQIVNDFQKGDIAEGYSVSREKKESFPLTVTSAQKNPTAFYLCASSSHPSTVYSNQPQHFGDGTRLSIL.

The chain couples TRBV6-5 to TRBJ1-5; D may be TRBD1 (5 bases). Germline-derived CDR1 and CDR2 are MNHEY and SVGAGI. The CDR3 is 13 residues long. Trimming took 8 bases from V and 8 from J, leaving 16 bases between them. CDR3 sequence: CASASGGRKPQHF. The CDR3 nucleotides are TGTGCCAGCGCCTCGGGGGGGAGGAAGCCCCAGCATTTT.

The chain carries TRBV19 and TRBJ1-3; 10 nucleotides align to TRBD1. CDR3 size: 16 residues. Germline lookup yields CDR1 LNHDA and CDR2 SQIVND (reference sequence). The V segment lost 5 bases and the J segment 3 bases; nucleotides outside the gene matches: 7. CDR3 nucleotides: TGTGCCAGTAGTCCAGACAGGGGGCCCTATGGAAACACCATATATTTT. It yields the protein CASSPDRGPYGNTIYF.

This chain uses TRBV14 with TRBJ2-7; tentative D call: TRBD1 (5 bases). Per the germline V gene, CDR1 is SGHDN and CDR2 is FVKESK. This CDR3 is 13 amino acids long. The V gene lost 4 bases and the J gene lost 5 bases, with 12 bases spanning the gap. The DNA of the CDR3 is TGTGCCAGCAGCCCGGCAGGGCGGAACGAGCAGTACTTC. Protein: CASSPAGRNEQYF.

This chain connects TRBV29-1 to TRBJ1-5; D ambiguous. Trimming removed 3 bases at V and 7 bases at J, with 13 bases between. From germline, CDR1 is SQVTM and CDR2 ANQGSEA. The CDR3 consists of 13 residues. The CDR3 is CSVDGGGGQPQHF. CDR3 bases: TGCAGCGTTGACGGCGGCGGAGGGCAGCCCCAGCATTTT.

This chain joins TRBV6-5 and TRBJ1-5; maybe TRBD1 (5 bases). CDR1 is MNHEY and CDR2 is SVGAGI in the germline V gene. The CDR3 sequence is 13 residues long. V was clipped by 8 bases and J by 9 bases, with 17 bases between them. The CDR3 nucleotides read TGTGCCAGCGCCGTGACAGCCGGTAGGCCCCAGCATTTT. Translated: CASAVTAGRPQHF.